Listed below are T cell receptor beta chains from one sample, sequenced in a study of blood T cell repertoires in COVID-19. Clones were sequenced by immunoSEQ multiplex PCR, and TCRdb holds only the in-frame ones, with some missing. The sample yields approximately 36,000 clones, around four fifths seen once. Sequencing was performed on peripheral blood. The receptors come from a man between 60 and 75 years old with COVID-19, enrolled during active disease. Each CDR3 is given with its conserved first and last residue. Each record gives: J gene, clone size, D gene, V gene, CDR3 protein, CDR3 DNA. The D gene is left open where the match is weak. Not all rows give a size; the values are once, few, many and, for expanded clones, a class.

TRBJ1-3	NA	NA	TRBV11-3	CASSLSPWVAGPSGNTIYF	TGTGCCAGCAGCTTAAGCCCTTGGGTCGCAGGCCCCTCTGGAAACACCATATATTTT
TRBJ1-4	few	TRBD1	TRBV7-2	CASSLQGVGEKLFF	TGTGCCAGCAGCTTACAGGGGGTGGGTGAAAAACTGTTTTTT
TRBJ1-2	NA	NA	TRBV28	CASSSSTSGYTF	TGTGCCAGCAGTTCGTCGACAAGTGGCTACACCTTC
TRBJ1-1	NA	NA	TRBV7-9	CASSLDGAMNTEAFF	TGTGCCAGCAGCTTAGATGGAGCAATGAACACTGAAGCTTTCTTT
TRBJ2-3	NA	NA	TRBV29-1	CSVDRGTDTQYF	TGCAGCGTTGACAGGGGCACAGATACGCAGTATTTT
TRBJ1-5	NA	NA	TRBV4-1	CASSQEGGHSNQPQHF	TGCGCCAGCAGCCAAGAGGGGGGTCATAGCAATCAGCCCCAGCATTTT
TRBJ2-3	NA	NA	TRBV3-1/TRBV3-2	CASSQNSISTDTQYF	TGTGCCAGCAGCCAGAACTCCATCAGCACAGATACGCAGTATTTT
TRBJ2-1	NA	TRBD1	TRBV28	CASSSQGDPPLF	TGTGCCAGCAGCTCCCAGGGGGACCCGCCCCTCTTC
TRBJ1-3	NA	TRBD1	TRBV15	CATSRGDRGENTIYF	TGTGCCACCAGCAGGGGGGACAGGGGTGAAAACACCATATATTTT
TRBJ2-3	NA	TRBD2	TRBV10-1	CASSGPGLAAYTQYF	TGCGCCAGCAGCGGACCGGGACTAGCGGCGTATACGCAGTATTTT
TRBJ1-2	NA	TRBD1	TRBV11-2	CASSPDRVKGYTF	TGTGCCAGCAGCCCTGACAGGGTTAAGGGCTACACCTTC
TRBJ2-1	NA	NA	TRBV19	CASTPGTLYNEQFF	TGTGCCAGTACCCCCGGGACACTCTACAATGAGCAGTTCTTC
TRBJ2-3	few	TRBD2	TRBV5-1	CASRFELAGTDTQYF	TGCGCCAGCCGGTTCGAGCTAGCGGGCACAGATACGCAGTATTTT
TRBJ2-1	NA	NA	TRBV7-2	CASSRRIPGQSSYNEQFF	TGTGCCAGCAGCAGACGTATACCGGGACAATCTTCCTACAATGAGCAGTTCTTC
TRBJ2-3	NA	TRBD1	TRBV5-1	CASSRDRGLDTQYF	TGCGCCAGCAGCCGGGACAGGGGCTTAGATACGCAGTATTTT
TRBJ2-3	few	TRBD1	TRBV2	CASSGQGDTQYF	TGTGCCAGCAGTGGACAGGGAGATACGCAGTATTTT
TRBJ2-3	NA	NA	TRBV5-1	CASSSEGVSRSQYF	TGCGCCAGCAGCTCAGAGGGCGTCTCACGTTCGCAGTATTTT
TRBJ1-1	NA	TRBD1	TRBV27	CASSHRQGTEAFF	TGTGCCAGCAGTCATCGACAGGGCACTGAAGCTTTCTTT
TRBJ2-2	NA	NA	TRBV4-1	CASSRRDGDTGELFF	TGCGCCAGCAGCCGTCGGGATGGGGACACCGGGGAGCTGTTTTTT
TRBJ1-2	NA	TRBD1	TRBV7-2	CASSLVGTGNYGYTF	TGTGCCAGCAGCTTAGTGGGGACAGGGAACTATGGCTACACCTTC